This T cell receptor (beta chain) came from a study of blood T cells in healthy people across ages. In terms of origin and age, donors were healthy Caucasian individuals from Russia aged about 6 to 90. This clonotype was seen a few times. From germline, CDR1 is MNHNY and CDR2 SVGAGI (reference sequence). This CDR3 contains 14 residues. V was trimmed by 2 bases and J by 4 bases, leaving 11 bases between them. A sample-barcoded 5' primer and a J-beta primer mix were used in a second PCR of about 7 to 12 cycles. Each of the cDNA molecules was tagged by a template-switch adaptor with 12 random nucleotides. TCRdb reanalysed the 5' RACE reads using MiXCR and keeps one entry per CDR3 protein. Here the sample spans 600,000 or so distinct CDR3 sequences, around 20% being singletons.

Sequencing was carried out using blood. The chain has TRBV6-6 and TRBJ1-2; D is unresolved. The clonotype originates from a man in his 70s in good health. CDR3 in amino acids: CASSYGLLGYGYTF. CDR3 nucleotide sequence: TGTGCCAGCAGTTACGGGCTCTTGGGCTATGGCTACACCTTC.